The 23 T cell receptor beta chains in this list originate from one sample, sequenced in a study of T cells in Graves' hyperthyroidism and ophthalmopathy. RNA transcripts gave rise to amplified TCR beta CDR3 regions. The HTBI primer set was used in a first-round RT-PCR of the TCR CDR3. TCRdb recomputed calls from the multiplex PCR reads with MiXCR, one row per CDR3 protein. This table has around 260,000 distinct CDR3 sequences, less than 30% appearing once. The sample consisted of blood. These receptors were obtained from a middle-aged man with Graves' hyperthyroidism that later progressed to Graves' ophthalmopathy.

This clonotype was counted at least ten times. The chain couples TRBV7-3 to TRBJ1-1, with D hard to call. Germline CDR1 reads SGHTA; CDR2 reads FQGTGA. The length of the CDR3 is 13 residues. Trimming stripped 5 bases from V and 1 base from J, with 8 bases between. In DNA form, the CDR3 reads TGTGCCAGCAGCCCACGGGGGAACACTGAAGCTTTCTTT. Protein sequence: CASSPRGNTEAFF.

CDR3 residues: CASRRGQRSYEQYF. In nucleotides, the CDR3 is TGTGCCAGCAGGAGAGGACAGAGGTCCTACGAGCAGTACTTC. This chain uses TRBV6-1 with TRBJ2-7; D might be TRBD1 (6 bases). The germline V gene has CDR1 MNHNS and CDR2 SASEGT. This CDR3 comprises 14 residues. The germline V and J ends were trimmed by 6 bases and 1 base, with 13 bases remaining between them.

There are many counts of this clonotype. The J gene is TRBJ2-1, the V gene TRBV28; 7 positions match TRBD1. Germline loops: CDR1 MDHEN, CDR2 SYDVKM. J gave up 1 base and V 5 bases, and 8 bases lay outside the gene matches. The CDR3 is 16 residues long. CDR3 in amino acids: CASSALTGSSYNEQFF. CDR3 in DNA: TGTGCCAGCAGTGCTCTGACAGGGTCTTCCTACAATGAGCAGTTCTTC. The full variable domain, in which reference TRBV28 and TRBJ2-1 provide the parts outside the CDR3, is DVKVTQSSRYLVKRTGEKVFLECVQDMDHENMFWYRQDPGLGLRLIYFSYDVKMKEKGDIPEGYSVSREKKERFSLILESASTNQTSMYLCASSALTGSSYNEQFFGPGTRLTVL.

This clonotype appeared many times. The J gene is TRBJ2-7, the V gene TRBV29-1, with 9 nucleotides matching TRBD1. With 6 bases clipped from V and 2 bases from J, the junction kept 5 bases outside the gene matches. This CDR3 contains 13 residues. From germline, CDR1 is SQVTM and CDR2 ANQGSEA. The CDR3 DNA reads as TGCAGCGTGGCCGGGACAGGGCCCTACGAGCAGTACTTC. Translated: CSVAGTGPYEQYF.

Many counts were recorded for this clonotype. The chain combines TRBV7-6 with TRBJ1-1; perhaps TRBD1 as D (5 bases). V shed 5 bases and J shed 5 bases, with 12 bases lying between them. CDR3 length: 13 amino acids. The germline V gene encodes CDR1 SGHVS and CDR2 FNYEAQ. The CDR3 nucleotides read TGTGCCAGCAGCCCAGACCAGGGAACTGAAGCTTTCTTT. It encodes CASSPDQGTEAFF.

J is TRBJ2-7 and V is TRBV12-3 or TRBV12-4, with 9 bases that match TRBD1. This CDR3 has 14 amino acids. Trimming cost V 6 bases and J 6 bases; bases outside gene matches: 9. The CDR3 bases are TGTGCCAGCAGCCATCCCTTGGACAGGGGCGAGCAGTACTTC. Amino acid sequence: CASSHPLDRGEQYF.

At least ten counts were recorded for this clonotype. The gene calls are TRBV29-1 and TRBJ1-1, with D tentatively TRBD1 (5 bases). Germline values: CDR1 SQVTM, CDR2 ANQGSEA. The V and J ends lost 8 bases and 4 bases respectively, with 11 bases between them. The CDR3 has 11 residues. The CDR3 protein is CSSRVSTEAFF. The CDR3 region has the DNA TGCAGCAGCAGGGTAAGCACTGAAGCTTTCTTT.

This clonotype was recorded many times. The chain uses TRBV5-6 and TRBJ2-7, with D unclear. CDR1 and CDR2 (germline): SGHDT, YYEEEE. Trimming shortened V by 1 base and J by 6 bases, and 11 bases separated the two germline ends. The CDR3 runs to 13 residues. This CDR3 reads CASSLPLGREQYF. CDR3 bases: TGTGCCAGCAGCTTGCCTTTAGGTCGCGAGCAGTACTTC.

Ten or more counts support this clonotype. The genes are TRBV6-5 and TRBJ1-2; no firm D call. Germline V gives CDR1 MNHEY, CDR2 SVGAGI. The CDR3 consists of 13 residues. V was trimmed by 7 bases and J by 1 base, leaving 10 bases between them. The CDR3 sequence is CASNTNLNYGYTF. The CDR3 DNA reads as TGTGCCAGCAATACGAACCTTAACTATGGCTACACCTTC.

With regard to this clonotype: At one of its ends the junction is not consistent with the germline gene, which may arise from a read error. V is TRBV20-1 and J is TRBJ1-1, with TRBD1 matching 7 bases. The germline gives CDR1 DFQATT, CDR2 SNEGSKA (reference sequence). This CDR3 spans 16 amino acids. This chain's CDR3 is CSAREGTATMNTGAFF. CDR3 nucleotide sequence: TGCAGTGCTAGAGAAGGGACAGCGACCATGAACACTGGAGCTTTCTTT.

This clonotype occurred many times. The chain links TRBV28 to TRBJ1-1; D possibly corresponds to TRBD1 (5 bases). CDR1 MDHEN and CDR2 SYDVKM come from the germline V gene. CDR3 length: 12 amino acids. V gave up 6 bases and J gave up 9 bases, with 14 bases separating them. CDR3 nucleotides: TGTGCCAGCAGCCTGTGGGGGGAAAAAGCTTTCTTT. Amino acids: CASSLWGEKAFF.

This clonotype was detected ten times or more. This chain joins TRBV20-1 and TRBJ1-5; D uncertain. Trimming shortened V by 1 base and J by 2 bases, and 9 bases separated the two germline ends. The CDR3 sequence is 14 residues long. Germline V gives CDR1 DFQATT, CDR2 SNEGSKA (reference sequence). As DNA, the CDR3 is TGCAGTGCTAGAGTTGAGGGAGGCAATCAGCCCCAGCATTTT. Protein: CSARVEGGNQPQHF.

This clonotype was detected many times. CDR3 sequence reads: CASSFSTSGSGETQYF. The DNA of the CDR3 is TGTGCCAGCAGTTTCTCGACTAGCGGGAGTGGGGAGACCCAGTACTTC. This chain joins TRBV6-5 and TRBJ2-5, with TRBD2 matching 12 bases. The germline CDR1 and CDR2 sequences are MNHEY and SVGAGI. The CDR3 extends over 16 amino acids. V was pared by 4 bases and J by 5 bases, with 8 bases of the junction left unmatched.

This clonotype has at least ten counts. The gene calls are TRBV24-1 and TRBJ2-4, with 8 bases that match TRBD1. V shed 3 bases, J shed 7 bases, and the junction held 7 bases outside the gene matches. The CDR3 length is 15 residues. The germline V gene has CDR1 KGHDR and CDR2 SFDVKD. This CDR3 is CATSDPGGPGNIQYF. As DNA, the CDR3 is TGTGCCACCAGTGATCCAGGGGGCCCGGGGAACATTCAGTACTTC.

The sample holds many counts of this clonotype. This chain links TRBV12-3 or TRBV12-4 with TRBJ2-5; D possibly corresponds to TRBD2 (5 bases). The CDR3 covers 12 residues. Trimming removed 3 bases from V and 5 bases from J, with 7 bases in between. The CDR3: CASSFKRETQYF. For the CDR3, the DNA is TGTGCCAGCAGTTTTAAGCGGGAGACCCAGTACTTC.

In its sample, this clonotype was seen many times. The chain is built from TRBV28 and TRBJ1-3; D remains ambiguous. The germline gives CDR1 MDHEN, CDR2 SYDVKM. Trimming cost V 6 bases and J 4 bases, with 13 bases left between them. CDR3 length: 14 amino acids. This chain's CDR3 is CASRETRSGNTIYF. CDR3 bases: TGTGCCAGCAGAGAAACGCGGAGCGGAAACACCATATATTTT.

This clonotype has more than one count but fewer than ten. With a much larger clone just one base away, this may be a read error. V is TRBV12-3 or TRBV12-4 and J is TRBJ1-1; TRBD1 matches at 7 bases. Unmatched junction bases numbered 3, after V lost 5 bases and J lost 3 bases. The CDR3 has 13 residues. The CDR3 region is CASSTRGDTEAFF. In nucleotides, the CDR3 is TGTGCCAGCAGTACCAGGGGGGACACTGAAGCTTTCTTT.

The chain uses TRBV18 and TRBJ2-5; 8 nucleotides match TRBD1. The CDR3 spans 14 residues. CDR1 and CDR2 (germline): KGHSH, LQKENI. V lost 3 bases, J lost 4 bases, and 4 bases stayed unmatched. This chain's CDR3 is CASSPRGLPETQYF. The CDR3 nucleotides read TGTGCCAGCTCACCCAGGGGGCTACCAGAGACCCAGTACTTC.

This clonotype was counted ten times or more. The chain is built from TRBV20-1 and TRBJ2-2; 12 bases align to TRBD1. Per germline, CDR1 DFQATT and CDR2 SNEGSKA (reference sequence). The CDR3 runs to 13 residues. This CDR3 reads CIGTGGLTGELFF. In DNA, the CDR3 is TGCATTGGGACAGGGGGCCTCACCGGGGAGCTGTTTTTT.

There are many counts of this clonotype. The chain combines TRBV12-3 or TRBV12-4 with TRBJ1-5; weak D call: TRBD1 (5 bases). Trimming cost V 6 bases and J 2 bases, with 14 bases left between them. The CDR3 covers 15 residues. CDR3 in amino acids: CASSPREDGNQPQHF. The CDR3 nucleotides are TGTGCCAGCAGCCCCAGGGAGGATGGCAATCAGCCCCAGCATTTT.

The chain uses TRBV9 and TRBJ2-5, with a tentative D call TRBD2 (5 bases). V was pared by 1 base and J by 4 bases, with 11 bases between. The CDR3 loop spans 14 amino acids. Germline V gives CDR1 SGDLS, CDR2 YYNGEE. The CDR3 reads CASSVIPSSETQYF. The CDR3 nucleotides are TGTGCCAGCAGCGTAATTCCTAGCTCAGAGACCCAGTACTTC. Together with reference TRBV9 and TRBJ2-5, the CDR3 gives the full variable domain: DSGVTQTPKHLITATGQRVTLRCSPRSGDLSVYWYQQSLDQGLQFLIQYYNGEERAKGNILERFSAQQFPDLHSELNLSSLELGDSALYFCASSVIPSSETQYFGPGTRLLVL.

This clonotype was recorded at least ten times. A read error is possible here, since a much larger clone lies one base away. The genes are TRBV7-8 and TRBJ1-1, with TRBD1 matching 7 bases. With V trimmed by 5 bases and J by 5 bases, 2 bases remained unmatched. The germline CDR1 and CDR2 sequences are SGHVS and FQNEAQ. The CDR3 runs 12 residues. Written as DNA, the CDR3 is TGTGCCAGCAGCGAACAGGGGACTGAAGCTTTCTTT. It codes for CASSEQGTEAFF.

This clonotype was detected ten times or more. This chain connects TRBV19 to TRBJ2-5; D may be TRBD1 (5 bases). Looked up from germline, CDR1 is LNHDA and CDR2 is SQIVND (reference sequence). CDR3 length equals 14 residues. V lost 4 bases, J lost 2 bases, and 11 bases lay in between. The CDR3 DNA follows: TGTGCCAGTAGTACCAGACAGACGCAAGAGACCCAGTACTTC. Translation gives CASSTRQTQETQYF. The full variable domain, with the rest looked up from reference TRBV19 and TRBJ2-5, is DGGITQSPKYLFRKEGQNVTLSCEQNLNHDAMYWYRQDPGQGLRLIYYSQIVNDFQKGDIAEGYSVSREKKESFPLTVTSAQKNPTAFYLCASSTRQTQETQYFGPGTRLLVL.